These 17 T cell receptor beta chains were sequenced from one sample in a study of a mutant IDH1 vaccine in newly diagnosed glioma. Generated by immunoSEQ multiplex PCR, the TCRdb table keeps only in-frame clones and is missing some. The table has about 42,000 clones, approximately 83% seen once. As to time point: week 35, safety follow-up. In the vaccine, a single dose held 300 ug of the mutant IDH1 20-mer peptide, along with topical imiquimod. No antigen has been assigned to these receptors. This specimen consisted of PBMCs, obtained from a glioma patient whose treatment included an IDH1 peptide vaccine. The receptors here all came from a woman aged 50 to 65 with glioma.

CDR3 in amino acids: CASSGGSHSATNEKLFF. The CDR3 DNA reads as TGTGCCAGCAGCGGAGGGTCACACAGCGCAACTAATGAAAAACTGTTTTTT. The chain combines TRBV5-6 with TRBJ1-4; D remains ambiguous. The V gene lost 4 bases and the J gene lost 0 bases, with 16 bases spanning the gap. Germline V gene sequence: CDR1 SGHDT, CDR2 YYEEEE. The CDR3 consists of 17 residues. The complete variable domain, with remaining parts taken from reference TRBV5-6 and TRBJ1-4, reads DAGVTQSPTHLIKTRGQQVTLRCSPKSGHDTVSWYQQALGQGPQFIFQYYEEEERQRGNFPDRFSGHQFPNYSSELNVNALLLGDSALYLCASSGGSHSATNEKLFFGSGTQLSVL.

The rearrangement joins TRBV6-5 to TRBJ1-1; a weak D match, TRBD1 (5 bases). CDR1 and CDR2 (germline): MNHEY, SVGAGI. Trimming stripped 0 bases from V and 1 base from J, with 9 bases between. CDR3 length: 15 residues. CDR3 nucleotide sequence: TGTGCCAGCAGTTACTCGACGAGGGGGAACACTGAAGCTTTCTTT. As protein: CASSYSTRGNTEAFF.

This clone has just one count. This chain uses TRBV18 with TRBJ2-5, with D tentatively TRBD1 or TRBD2 (5 bases each). Deletions cut 6 bases from V and 4 bases from J, with 15 bases between. Germline CDR1 KGHSH, CDR2 LQKENI. The CDR3 has 14 amino acids. Here the CDR3 DNA reads TGTGCCAGCTCTCCGGGTCCCGGGGCAGAGACCCAGTACTTC. It specifies CASSPGPGAETQYF.

This clone was found once. V is TRBV6-6 and J is TRBJ2-3; D gene uncertain. Germline-derived CDR1 and CDR2 are MNHNY and SVGAGI (reference sequence). V dropped 6 bases and J dropped 3 bases, with 10 bases sitting between them. The CDR3 runs to 13 residues. CDR3 sequence: CASRVDGTDTQYF. The CDR3 DNA reads TGTGCCAGCAGGGTGGATGGGACAGATACGCAGTATTTT.

This clone was picked up a small number of times. This chain links TRBV29-1 with TRBJ2-5; D call uncertain. V was pared by 6 bases and J by 7 bases, with 9 bases between. The CDR3 is made up of 10 amino acids. In germline, CDR1 is SQVTM, CDR2 ANQGSEA. This CDR3 reads CSVPLGTQYF. CDR3 DNA sequence: TGCAGCGTCCCACTCGGGACCCAGTACTTC.

The chain combines TRBV30 with TRBJ2-2; D is possibly TRBD2 (6 bases). Trimming pared 3 bases from V and 0 bases from J, leaving 17 bases between. CDR3 length: 17 residues. The germline V gene encodes CDR1 GTSNPN and CDR2 SVGIG (reference sequence). CDR3 loop: CAWREIRGNSNTGELFF. The CDR3 bases are TGTGCCTGGAGGGAGATCCGGGGGAATTCGAACACCGGGGAGCTGTTTTTT.

This clone was counted a few times. The chain links TRBV5-6 to TRBJ1-4; D ambiguous. Germline loops: CDR1 SGHDT, CDR2 YYEEEE. The V end was cut by 2 bases, the J end by 8 bases, with 16 bases between. CDR3 length: 15 amino acids. Here the CDR3 reads CASSFSVVRSEKLFF. CDR3 DNA sequence: TGTGCCAGCAGCTTTTCCGTGGTTAGGAGCGAAAAACTGTTTTTT.

The chain carries TRBV6-4 and TRBJ1-3; TRBD1 matches 9 bases. The CDR3 contains 16 residues. V lost 4 bases, J lost 9 bases, and 13 bases stayed unmatched. The germline V gene has CDR1 MRHNA and CDR2 SNTAGT. The CDR3 DNA follows: TGTGCCAGCAGTGCCACCGGGACAGGGCCCTTGGGCACCATATATTTT. Encoded protein: CASSATGTGPLGTIYF.

The rearrangement joins TRBV5-6 to TRBJ1-1; D perhaps matches TRBD1 (5 bases). V shed 4 bases and J shed 4 bases, with 14 bases lying between them. This CDR3 contains 14 residues. Germline CDR1 and CDR2: SGHDT and YYEEEE. The CDR3 nucleotides are TGTGCCAGCAGCCTTGACGGGACGTGCACTGAAGCTTTCTTT. It specifies CASSLDGTCTEAFF.

This chain links TRBV5-8 with TRBJ1-4, with TRBD1 identical over 8 bases. There are 15 residues in the CDR3. Trimming cost V 4 bases and J 6 bases; bases outside gene matches: 8. Germline CDR1 is SGHTS and CDR2 is YDEGEE. CDR3 nucleotides: TGTGCCAGCAGCCCCTCGGACAGGGTCCATGAAAAACTGTTTTTT. It yields the protein CASSPSDRVHEKLFF.

A single count supports this clone. The chain combines TRBV5-6 with TRBJ1-3; D ambiguous. The germline gives CDR1 SGHDT, CDR2 YYEEEE. The V and J ends lost 2 bases and 5 bases respectively, with 17 bases between them. This CDR3 has 16 residues. The CDR3 DNA is TGTGCCAGCAGCTTCCAGAAATCCGGATTGAGAAACACCATATATTTT. It translates to CASSFQKSGLRNTIYF.

The chain uses TRBV9 and TRBJ2-5; 8 bases line up with TRBD2. J gave up 3 bases and V 3 bases, and 4 bases lay outside the gene matches. The germline V gene encodes CDR1 SGDLS and CDR2 YYNGEE. The CDR3 sequence is 14 residues long. CDR3 sequence reads: CASSAAGVEETQYF. The CDR3 DNA sequence: TGTGCCAGCAGCGCAGCGGGGGTTGAAGAGACCCAGTACTTC.

The V call is TRBV10-2, the J call TRBJ1-2; D is unresolved. From germline, CDR1 is WSHSY and CDR2 SAAADI. Trimming left V 3 bases short and J 4 bases short, with 18 bases between. The CDR3 runs to 16 residues. The chain's CDR3 is CASSDSVQSRRYGYTF. CDR3 in DNA: TGCGCCAGCAGTGACAGTGTTCAGTCCCGACGCTATGGCTACACCTTC.

This clone is classed as medium-sized (0.01 to 0.1%). This sequence joins TRBV20-1 and TRBJ1-1; a weak D match, TRBD1 (6 bases). CDR3 length: 11 residues. Germline-derived CDR1 and CDR2 are DFQATT and SNEGSKA (reference sequence). V lost 5 bases to trimming and J lost 7 bases, with 11 bases between them. The CDR3 loop is CSALRGLEAFF. For the CDR3, the DNA is TGCAGTGCTCTACGGGGGCTTGAAGCTTTCTTT.

The sample holds a few counts of this clone. The chain employs TRBV2 and TRBJ1-1; 7 bases fit TRBD1. The junction had 8 bases not matched to a gene; V was cut back by 6 bases and J by 1 base. There are 15 residues in the CDR3. Germline values: CDR1 SNHLY, CDR2 FYNNEI. CDR3 nucleotides: TGTGCCAGCAGGTCGAACAGGGGACAGAACACTGAAGCTTTCTTT. This sequence encodes CASRSNRGQNTEAFF.

The chain links TRBV5-8 to TRBJ2-3; 9 bases align to TRBD1. CDR3 size: 15 residues. J gave up 3 bases and V 2 bases, and 4 bases lay outside the gene matches. Germline CDR1 SGHTS, CDR2 YDEGEE. As DNA, the CDR3 is TGTGCCAGCAGCTTCGGGACAGGGTATACAGATACGCAGTATTTT. This translates into CASSFGTGYTDTQYF.

In its sample, this clone was seen a few times. The chain couples TRBV29-1 to TRBJ2-7, with unresolved D. CDR3 length equals 11 residues. V gave up 1 base and J gave up 5 bases, with 6 bases separating them. Germline V gene sequence: CDR1 SQVTM, CDR2 ANQGSEA. CDR3 loop: CSVEVRNEQYF. The DNA for the CDR3 is TGCAGCGTTGAAGTTCGCAACGAGCAGTACTTC.